This TCR beta chain was identified during a study of T-cell reconstitution after alpha-beta-depleted transplantation in children (dated by TCRdb to the mid-2010s). In the study overall: The study quantitatively tracked T-cell immune reconstitution after TCRalphabeta/CD19-depleted allogeneic hematopoietic cell transplantation in children using TCR repertoire profiling.

The library was built by means of PCR. Sequenced using an Illumina HiSeq 2500. TCR library preparation used molecular barcoding, with unique molecular identifiers applied to normalize quantification of the TCRbeta repertoire. In TCRdb, the public reads were trimmed at Q25 with fastp and aligned with MiXCR, with productive beta chains retained. Identical CDR3 protein sequences are pooled into one entry, listed with their most common genes and DNA. This sample comprises 200,000 to 250,000 distinct CDR3 sequences, approximately 9% of them detected only once. Approximately 5.9% of the sample is held by the ten biggest clonotypes. This clonotype was recorded a few times. The antigen it recognizes is unknown. Base qualities were left out, and no much larger clone turns up one base away. This TCR derives from a human donor who donated a stem cell graft to a child with acute lymphoblastic leukemia. The sequenced sample was PBMCs from the stem cell graft donor, obtained from the stem cell graft.

The CDR3 here reads CSARGEANYGYTF. The sequenced DNA is TGCAGTGCTAGAGGGGAAGCTAACTATGGCTACACCTTC. The chain is encoded by TRBV20-1 joined to TRBJ1-2; no confident D gene assignment can be made. The germline V gene (reference sequence) gives CDR1 as DFQATT and CDR2 as SNEGSKA. V loses 1 base of germline sequence and J loses 0 bases, and the interval between the two ends is 6 bases. The CDR3 spans 13 residues, from the cysteine through the phenylalanine. Just CDR3 DNA is preserved here, 39 bases in frame from base 1.